This T cell receptor (beta chain) was found in a study of blood T cell repertoires in COVID-19. Study summary: COVID-19 samples, acute and convalescent, were from the United States, Italy and Spain. The cDNA or gDNA used as material had been derived from T cells, B-cell-depleted T cells, or PBMCs.

One Seattle source followed patients from active infection through their disease course. CDR3 size: 18 residues. Looked up from germline, CDR1 is SEHNR and CDR2 is FQNEAQ (reference sequence). Trimming took 1 base from V and 0 from J; bases not matched to a gene: 7. Original processing methods: Nucleated cell number was recorded as an estimate derived from reference gene primer amplification. Measured with immunoSEQ multiplex PCR; TCRdb has only the in-frame clones, and not every one. The DNA gave D and trimming, while V, J and clone size come from that table. Of roughly 300,000 clones in the sample, approximately 93% are singletons; the top ten hold 2.2%.

This sequence originates from a woman in her 30s with COVID-19, enrolled during active disease. The chain links TRBV7-9 to TRBJ2-1; 9 positions agree with TRBD2. Sequencing input: peripheral blood. CDR3 coding DNA: TGTGCCAGCAGCTTAGATGCGGGAGGGATTAGCTCCTACAATGAGCAGTTCTTC. Its protein product is CASSLDAGGISSYNEQFF.